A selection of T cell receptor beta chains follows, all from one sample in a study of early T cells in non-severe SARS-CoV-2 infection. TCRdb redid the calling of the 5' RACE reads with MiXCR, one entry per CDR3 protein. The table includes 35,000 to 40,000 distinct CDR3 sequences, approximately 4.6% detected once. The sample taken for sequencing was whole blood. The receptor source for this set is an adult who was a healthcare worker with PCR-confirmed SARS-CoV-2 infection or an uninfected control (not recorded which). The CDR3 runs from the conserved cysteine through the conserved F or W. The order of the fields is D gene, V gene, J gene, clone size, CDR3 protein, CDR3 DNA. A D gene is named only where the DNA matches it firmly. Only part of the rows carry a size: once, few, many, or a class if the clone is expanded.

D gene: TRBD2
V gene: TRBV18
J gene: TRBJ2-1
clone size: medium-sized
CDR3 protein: CASSPPSGGSHNEQFF
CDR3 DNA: TGTGCCAGCTCACCACCGTCCGGGGGGTCCCACAATGAGCAGTTCTTC

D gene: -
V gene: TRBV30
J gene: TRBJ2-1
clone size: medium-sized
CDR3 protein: CAWSTNEQFF
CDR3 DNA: TGTGCCTGGAGTACCAATGAGCAGTTCTTC

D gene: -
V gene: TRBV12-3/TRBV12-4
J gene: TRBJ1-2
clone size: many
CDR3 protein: CASSLNTGRRSYTF
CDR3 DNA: TGTGCCAGCAGTTTAAATACAGGGAGGCGTAGCTACACCTTC

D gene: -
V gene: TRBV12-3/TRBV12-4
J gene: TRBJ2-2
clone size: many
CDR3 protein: CASRPGPMTGELFF
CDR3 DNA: TGTGCCAGCAGACCGGGACCAATGACGGGGGAGCTGTTTTTT

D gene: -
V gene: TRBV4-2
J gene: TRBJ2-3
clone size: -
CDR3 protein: CASSQDGSRAQEDTQYF
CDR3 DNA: TGTGCCAGCAGCCAAGATGGAAGCCGGGCCCAGGAAGATACGCAGTATTTT

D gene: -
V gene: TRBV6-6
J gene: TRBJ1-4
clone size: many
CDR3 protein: CASTRNEKLFF
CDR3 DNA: TGTGCCAGCACTCGGAATGAAAAACTGTTTTTT

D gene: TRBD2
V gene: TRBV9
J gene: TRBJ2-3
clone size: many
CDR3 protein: CASSARGGTDTQYF
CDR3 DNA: TGTGCCAGCAGCGCCCGGGGGGGCACAGATACGCAGTATTTT

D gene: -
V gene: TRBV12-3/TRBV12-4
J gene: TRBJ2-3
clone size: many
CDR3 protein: CASSLGSRDTQYF
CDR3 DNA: TGTGCCAGCAGTTTGGGCAGCAGGGATACGCAGTATTTT

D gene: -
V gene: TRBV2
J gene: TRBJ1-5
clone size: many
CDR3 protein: CASRVDLSNQPQHF
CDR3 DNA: TGTGCCAGCAGGGTGGACCTCAGCAATCAGCCCCAGCATTTT

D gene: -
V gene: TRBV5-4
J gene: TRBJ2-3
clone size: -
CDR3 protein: CASSLAGGASTDTQYF
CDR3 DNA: TGTGCCAGCAGCTTGGCGGGCGGGGCTAGCACAGATACGCAGTATTTT

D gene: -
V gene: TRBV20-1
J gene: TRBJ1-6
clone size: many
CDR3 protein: CSASTGLAPREF
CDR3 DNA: TGCAGTGCTAGTACCGGGTTGGCCCCGCGCGAATTT

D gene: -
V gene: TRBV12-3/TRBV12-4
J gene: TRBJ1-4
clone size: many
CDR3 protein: CASSFETGRLFF
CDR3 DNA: TGTGCCAGCAGTTTCGAGACCGGTAGACTGTTTTTT

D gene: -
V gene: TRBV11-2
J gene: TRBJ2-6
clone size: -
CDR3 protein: CASSRSTTSGANVLTF
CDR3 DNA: TGTGCCAGCAGCCGATCCACCACCTCTGGGGCCAACGTCCTGACTTTC

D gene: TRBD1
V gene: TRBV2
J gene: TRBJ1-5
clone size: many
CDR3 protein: CASTDGQGLRSNQPQHF
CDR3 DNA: TGTGCCAGCACCGATGGACAGGGGCTCAGGAGCAATCAGCCCCAGCATTTT

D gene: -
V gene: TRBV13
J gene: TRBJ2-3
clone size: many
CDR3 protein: CASGRVLTDTQYF
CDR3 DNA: TGTGCCAGTGGACGGGTTCTCACAGATACGCAGTATTTT

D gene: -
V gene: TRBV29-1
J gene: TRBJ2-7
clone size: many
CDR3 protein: CSVEDPGEQYF
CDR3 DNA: TGCAGCGTTGAAGATCCGGGCGAGCAGTACTTC

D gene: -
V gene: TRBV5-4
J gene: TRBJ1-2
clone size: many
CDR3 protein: CASSLDPDRNYGYTF
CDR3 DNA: TGTGCCAGCAGTCTTGATCCCGACAGAAACTATGGCTACACCTTC

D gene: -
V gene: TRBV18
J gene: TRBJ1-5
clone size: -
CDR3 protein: CASSAGGQPQHF
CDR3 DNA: TGTGCCAGCTCCGCCGGGGGGCAGCCCCAGCATTTT

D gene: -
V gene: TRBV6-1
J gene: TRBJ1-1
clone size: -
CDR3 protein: CASSEQGTNTEAFF
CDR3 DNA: TGTGCCAGCAGTGAACAGGGGACAAACACTGAAGCTTTCTTT

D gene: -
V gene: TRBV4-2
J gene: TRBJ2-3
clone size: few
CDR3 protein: CASSPTWNTDTQYF
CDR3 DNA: TGTGCCAGCAGCCCCACCTGGAACACAGATACGCAGTATTTT

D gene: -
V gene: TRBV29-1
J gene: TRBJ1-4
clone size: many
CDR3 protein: CSVGNRGGRTPEKLFF
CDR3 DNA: TGCAGCGTTGGAAACCGGGGAGGAAGGACGCCTGAAAAACTGTTTTTT

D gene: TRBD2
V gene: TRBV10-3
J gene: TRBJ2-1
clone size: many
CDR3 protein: CAISEPERGALNEQFF
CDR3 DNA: TGTGCCATCAGTGAGCCCGAGCGGGGGGCCCTCAATGAGCAGTTCTTC

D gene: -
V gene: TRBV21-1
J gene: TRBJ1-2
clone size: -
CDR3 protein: CASSKENGFYGYTF
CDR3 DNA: TGTGCCAGCAGCAAAGAGAATGGATTCTATGGCTACACCTTC

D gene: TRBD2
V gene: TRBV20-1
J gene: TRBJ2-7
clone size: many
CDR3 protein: CSAASGGDHEQYF
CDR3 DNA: TGCAGTGCGGCTAGCGGGGGGGACCACGAGCAGTACTTC